One and the same sample provided the 9 T cell receptor beta chains below, sequenced in a study of T-cell memory formation after mild COVID-19. Each CDR3 protein gets one entry after TCRdb re-called the 5' RACE reads with MiXCR. The sample holds about 440,000 distinct CDR3 sequences, around 18% seen once. Sequencing used PBMCs or a T cell subset sorted from them (not recorded which). These receptors all come from an adult woman who had mild COVID-19 (a few samples of this study predate the infection). Cell type and time point are not known.

The table lists this clonotype with a few counts. This chain joins TRBV2 and TRBJ1-2; D ambiguous. This CDR3 comprises 13 residues. V gave up 4 bases and J gave up 0 bases, with 6 bases separating them. CDR1 and CDR2 from the germline V gene are SNHLY and FYNNEI. CDR3: CASSATANYGYTF. CDR3 in DNA: TGTGCCAGCAGTGCCACAGCTAACTATGGCTACACCTTC.

This clonotype was found a few times. This rearrangement joins TRBV10-3 to TRBJ2-6; D remains ambiguous. Looked up from germline, CDR1 is ENHRY and CDR2 is SYGVKD. The CDR3 consists of 14 residues. Trimming shortened V by 1 base and J by 4 bases, and 5 bases separated the two germline ends. CDR3 loop: CAISEFPGANVLTF. CDR3 DNA sequence: TGTGCCATCAGTGAGTTCCCCGGGGCCAACGTCCTGACTTTC.

This chain uses TRBV7-9 with TRBJ2-3, with a weak D call TRBD2 (6 bases). CDR3 size: 15 residues. Trimming removed 1 base from V and 2 bases from J, with 10 bases in between. CDR1 is SEHNR and CDR2 is FQNEAQ in the germline V gene (reference sequence). The CDR3 coding sequence is TGTGCCAGCAGCTTAGGTAGCGGAAACACAGATACGCAGTATTTT. Amino acid sequence: CASSLGSGNTDTQYF. The full variable domain, in which reference TRBV7-9 and TRBJ2-3 provide the parts outside the CDR3, is DTGVSQNPRHKITKRGQNVTFRCDPISEHNRLYWYRQTLGQGPEFLTYFQNEAQLEKSRLLSDRFSAERPKGSFSTLEIQRTEQGDSAMYLCASSLGSGNTDTQYFGPGTRLTVL.

This chain uses TRBV9 with TRBJ2-1, with 9 nucleotides matching TRBD1. Germline V gene sequence: CDR1 SGDLS, CDR2 YYNGEE. The CDR3 extends over 19 amino acids. Losses at the gene ends were 4 bases for V and 4 bases for J; bases not matched to a gene: 18. The CDR3 sequence: CASSNRTGASGVRYNEQFF. CDR3 in DNA: TGTGCCAGCAGCAATCGGACAGGGGCAAGCGGGGTGCGGTACAATGAGCAGTTCTTC.

The sample holds a few counts of this clonotype. J is TRBJ2-1 and V is TRBV6-1; 8 bases are a match to TRBD2. J gave up 10 bases and V 6 bases, and 14 bases lay outside the gene matches. Germline V CDR1 and CDR2: MNHNS, SASEGT. The CDR3 totals 15 residues. For the CDR3, the DNA is TGTGCCAGCAGATCGAGTGCGGGGGGCCCGTACGAGCAGTTCTTC. Encoded protein: CASRSSAGGPYEQFF.

The V and J genes are TRBV10-3 and TRBJ1-1; possible D gene TRBD1, 5 bases. The CDR3 runs to 16 residues. Trimming removed 2 bases from V and 4 bases from J, with 17 bases in between. In germline, CDR1 is ENHRY, CDR2 SYGVKD. The CDR3 DNA sequence: TGTGCCATCAGTGAGATCCAGGGTTCGATGGGCACTGAAGCTTTCTTT. Translated: CAISEIQGSMGTEAFF.

The V call is TRBV7-8, the J call TRBJ1-2, with D unresolved. V lost 5 bases and J 6 bases, leaving 16 bases between the germline ends. Germline CDR1 reads SGHVS; CDR2 reads FQNEAQ. This CDR3 is built from 14 residues. CDR3 residues: CASSPDEGVDGYTF. The CDR3 DNA follows: TGTGCCAGCAGCCCGGATGAGGGAGTCGATGGCTACACCTTC.

This clonotype appeared a few times. V and J are TRBV5-1 and TRBJ1-5; 7 bases fit TRBD1. The V segment lost 4 bases and the J segment 2 bases; nucleotides outside the gene matches: 6. The CDR3 is 15 amino acids. The V gene's germline CDR1 is SGHRS and CDR2 YFSETQ. The CDR3 is CASSPTTGGNQPQHF. DNA of the CDR3: TGCGCCAGCAGCCCGACAACAGGGGGCAATCAGCCCCAGCATTTT.

This clonotype was counted only a few times. CDR3 protein: CASSVAGVETQYF. CDR3 coding DNA: TGTGCCAGCAGCGTAGCGGGAGTGGAGACCCAGTACTTC. V gene TRBV9 combines with J gene TRBJ2-5; TRBD2 might be the D (6 bases). V gave up 0 bases and J gave up 5 bases, with 8 bases separating them. The germline CDR1 and CDR2 sequences are SGDLS and YYNGEE. The CDR3 loop spans 13 amino acids.